This is a list of T cell receptor beta chains from one sample in a study of shared clonotypes between healthy human individuals. Generated by immunoSEQ multiplex PCR, the TCRdb table keeps only in-frame clones and is missing some. The table lists around 2,000,000 clones, approximately 94% of them singletons. Material for sequencing was naive CD8+ T cells sorted from blood. The receptors were gathered from a man aged 18-30 years in good health. The CDR3 runs from the conserved cysteine through the conserved F or W. A D gene is named only where the DNA matches it firmly. Clone size, where shown, is once, few, many, or a class for clones that have expanded.

v_call,d_call,clone_size,j_call,cdr3_nt,cdr3_aa
TRBV6-5,-,-,TRBJ2-5,TGTGCCAGCAGTTACTACGGACACAACCAAGAGACCCAGTACTTC,CASSYYGHNQETQYF
TRBV11-2,TRBD1,-,TRBJ2-5,TGTGCCAGCAGCTTAGTTTTGGGACAGGGGGCTTCAGAGACCCAGTACTTC,CASSLVLGQGASETQYF
TRBV19,TRBD2,-,TRBJ2-3,TGTGCCAGTAGTATCCTAGCGGGAGACACAGATACGCAGTATTTT,CASSILAGDTDTQYF
TRBV20-1,-,-,TRBJ1-1,TGCAGTGCTCGATTCACTGAAGCTTTCTTT,CSARFTEAFF
TRBV6-1,-,-,TRBJ1-1,TGTGCCAGCAGTGGCGGGGCTGAAGCTTTCTTT,CASSGGAEAFF
TRBV9,-,-,TRBJ1-5,TGTGCCAGCAGTTCCCAGGAAAGCAATCAGCCCCAGCATTTT,CASSSQESNQPQHF
TRBV7-9,-,-,TRBJ2-2,TGTGCCAGCTTGTTGTGGACCGGGGAGCTGTTTTTT,CASLLWTGELFF
TRBV27,-,-,TRBJ1-5,TGTGCCAGCTCCCGGGGGGGGAGCAATCAGCCCCAGCATTTT,CASSRGGSNQPQHF
TRBV27,TRBD2,-,TRBJ2-1,TGTGCCAGCAGTTTATCGCTAGCGGACAATGAGCAGTTCTTC,CASSLSLADNEQFF
TRBV4-3,-,-,TRBJ1-1,TGCGCCAGCAGCCAAGATGGGGAACAGGGACGACCTTTCTTT,CASSQDGEQGRPFF
TRBV4-3,TRBD1,-,TRBJ1-2,TGCGCCAGCAGCCAATATGTTTCACCGGACAGGAACACTCATGGCTACACCTTC,CASSQYVSPDRNTHGYTF
TRBV19,-,-,TRBJ1-5,TGTGCCAGTAGTCCCGCCGGCTATAGCAATCAGCCCCAGCATTTT,CASSPAGYSNQPQHF
TRBV28,TRBD1,-,TRBJ2-1,TGTGCCAGCAGTTCACTCTTCCAGGGGGCGGCCTACAATGAGCAGTTCTTC,CASSSLFQGAAYNEQFF
TRBV4-1,-,-,TRBJ1-1,TGCGCCAGCAGCCAAGATCCCAGTTCCAACACTGAAGCTTTCTTT,CASSQDPSSNTEAFF
TRBV12-5,TRBD2,-,TRBJ2-1,TGTGCTAGTGGTTTGACCGGGACTAGCGGCCCCAATGAGCAGTTCTTC,CASGLTGTSGPNEQFF
TRBV7-2,TRBD2,-,TRBJ2-1,TGTGCCAGCAGCCTACTGGGACTAGCGGGAGGGAATGAGCAGTTCTTC,CASSLLGLAGGNEQFF
TRBV30,TRBD1,-,TRBJ1-2,TGTGCCTGGGGGTATGGGACAGGGGATGGCTACACCTTC,CAWGYGTGDGYTF
TRBV9,-,-,TRBJ2-3,TGTGCCAGCAGCCAAACCATGGCTAGCACAGATACGCAGTATTTT,CASSQTMASTDTQYF
TRBV13,TRBD2,-,TRBJ2-7,TGTGCCAGCAGCCAGCGGGACTTACAGGCCTACGAGCAGTACTTC,CASSQRDLQAYEQYF
TRBV27,TRBD1,-,TRBJ2-3,TGTGCCAGCAGTCCCTTGCTAACAGGGGTCGCGCAGTATTTT,CASSPLLTGVAQYF
TRBV5-1,TRBD2,-,TRBJ2-1,TGCGCCAGCAAATATAGCGGGGGCTCCTACAATGAGCAGTTCTTC,CASKYSGGSYNEQFF
TRBV10-3,-,-,TRBJ2-2,TGTGCCATCAGAGGAATTAGAGGCCCGAACACCGGGGAGCTGTTTTTT,CAIRGIRGPNTGELFF
TRBV27,TRBD1,-,TRBJ2-7,TGTGCCAGCAGTCCCATCGCAACCTCCGGGACAGGGACCTACGAGCAGTACTTC,CASSPIATSGTGTYEQYF
TRBV2,TRBD1,-,TRBJ1-1,TGTGCCAGCAGTGACCTTGGACAGGGAAGAGGTATGAACACTGAAGCTTTCTTT,CASSDLGQGRGMNTEAFF
TRBV30,TRBD1,once,TRBJ2-5,TGTGCCTGGAGTGTACTAGGGGGCGGCGAGACCCAGTACTTC,CAWSVLGGGETQYF
TRBV5-6,-,-,TRBJ1-1,TGTGCCAGCAGACAGGTCCCGAACACTGAAGCTTTCTTT,CASRQVPNTEAFF
TRBV7-9,-,-,TRBJ1-1,TGTGCCAGCAGCTCAAACTACTCGGAAGCTTTCTTT,CASSSNYSEAFF
TRBV5-1,-,-,TRBJ2-2,TGCGCCAGCAGCTGGGTGAGCGGTGCTCAAGGCGGGGAGCTGTTTTTT,CASSWVSGAQGGELFF
TRBV27,-,-,TRBJ1-4,TGTGCCAGCAGTTTATCGCTCGGGGGGGGCGCAACTAATGAAAAACTGTTTTTT,CASSLSLGGGATNEKLFF
TRBV11-1,TRBD1,-,TRBJ1-2,TGTGCCAGCAGCTTAGGGGACAGGCGGGGCTACACCTTC,CASSLGDRRGYTF
TRBV7-9,-,-,TRBJ2-2,TGTGCCAGCAGCCCTCCGGGACAAGCGAACACCGGGGAGCTGTTTTTT,CASSPPGQANTGELFF
TRBV6-6,TRBD1,-,TRBJ2-3,TGTGCCAGCAGTTCCCGGGACAGGGGGACAGATACGCAGTATTTT,CASSSRDRGTDTQYF
TRBV11-1,-,-,TRBJ2-1,TGTGCCAGCAGCTCCTCACCCGGCGGGCAGTTCTTC,CASSSSPGGQFF
TRBV29-1,TRBD1,-,TRBJ2-7,TGCAGCGTTGAAGGACTACCAGGACAGGGAGGATACGAGCAGTACTTC,CSVEGLPGQGGYEQYF
TRBV7-3,TRBD2,-,TRBJ2-2,TGTGCCAGCAGCCAGCTAGCGGGCACCGGGGAGCTGTTTTTT,CASSQLAGTGELFF
TRBV19,-,few,TRBJ1-2,TGTGCCAGTAGTATGGGAAGGGGCTTAGACAACTATGGCTACACCTTC,CASSMGRGLDNYGYTF
TRBV29-1,TRBD1,-,TRBJ2-1,TGCAGCGTCGTGGGACAGGGGGACTCCTACAATGAGCAGTTCTTC,CSVVGQGDSYNEQFF
TRBV4-1,-,-,TRBJ1-2,TGCGCCAGCAGCCAAGTCTCCGGGACGGCTATGGGATACACCTTC,CASSQVSGTAMGYTF
TRBV28,-,-,TRBJ2-3,TGTGCCAGCAGTCCCGACACGCTCACAGATACGCAGTATTTT,CASSPDTLTDTQYF
TRBV9,TRBD1,-,TRBJ2-3,TGTGCCAGCAGCGGAAGACAGGGGTCCCCCACAGATACGCAGTATTTT,CASSGRQGSPTDTQYF